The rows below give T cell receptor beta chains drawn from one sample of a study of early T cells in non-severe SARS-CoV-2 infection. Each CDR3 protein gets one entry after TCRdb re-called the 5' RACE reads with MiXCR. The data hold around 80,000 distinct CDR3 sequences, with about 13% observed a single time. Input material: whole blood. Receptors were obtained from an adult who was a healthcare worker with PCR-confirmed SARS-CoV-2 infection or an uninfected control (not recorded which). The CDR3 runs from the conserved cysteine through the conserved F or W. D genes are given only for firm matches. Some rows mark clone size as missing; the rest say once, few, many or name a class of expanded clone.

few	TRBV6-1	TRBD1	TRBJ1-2	TGTGCCAGCAGTACTCGACAGGGCCTCTATGGCTACACCTTC	CASSTRQGLYGYTF
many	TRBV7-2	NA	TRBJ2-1	TGTGCCAGCAGCTTAGCGGGATTCGACTACAATGAGCAGTTCTTC	CASSLAGFDYNEQFF
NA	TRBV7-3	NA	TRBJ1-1	TGTGCCAGCAGCTTAATTTCAGGTCTCTCTGAAGCTTTCTTT	CASSLISGLSEAFF
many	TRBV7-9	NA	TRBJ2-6	TGTGCCAGCAGCTCCACCCGGCTGGGGGCCAACGTCCTGACTTTC	CASSSTRLGANVLTF
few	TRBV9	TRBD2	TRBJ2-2	TGTGCCAGCAGCGTGACTAGCGGGCCCGGGGAGCTGTTTTTT	CASSVTSGPGELFF
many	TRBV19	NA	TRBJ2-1	TGTGCCAGTAGTATCGGAACAGGGAGTTACAATGAGCAGTTCTTC	CASSIGTGSYNEQFF
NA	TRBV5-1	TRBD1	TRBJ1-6	TGCGCCAGCAGCTTGGGTTTTGCAGGGGGAATATGGTCACCCCTCCACTTT	CASSLGFAGGIWSPLHF
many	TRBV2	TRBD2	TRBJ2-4	TGTGCCAGCAGTGTAAGGCCTAGCGGGGGGGCCCGGTACTTC	CASSVRPSGGARYF
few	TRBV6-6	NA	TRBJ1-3	TGTGCCAGCAGTTATGCCCATGGCTCTGGAAACACCATATATTTT	CASSYAHGSGNTIYF
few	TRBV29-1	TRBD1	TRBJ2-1	TGCAGCGTAGCAGACCGGACAGGGATCATCAATGAGCAGTTCTTC	CSVADRTGIINEQFF
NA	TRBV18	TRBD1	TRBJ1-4	TGTGCCAGCTCACGCGCACCCAACAGGGGGACTAATGAAAAACTGTTTTTT	CASSRAPNRGTNEKLFF
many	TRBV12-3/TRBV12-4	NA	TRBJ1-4	TGTGCCAGCAGTTTTGGTAGGAATAATGAAAAACTGTTTTTT	CASSFGRNNEKLFF
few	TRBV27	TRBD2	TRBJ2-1	TGTGCCAGCAGGTCCGGGACTAGCCCGCTGAATGAGCAGTTCTTC	CASRSGTSPLNEQFF
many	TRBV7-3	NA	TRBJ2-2	TGTGCCAGCAGCTTTCAGATCACCGGGGAGCTGTTTTTT	CASSFQITGELFF
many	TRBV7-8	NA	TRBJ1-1	TGTGCCAGCAGCTTATATGGCTTTTCCTACACTGAAGCTTTCTTT	CASSLYGFSYTEAFF
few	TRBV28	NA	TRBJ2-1	TGTGCCAGCAGTTTAAGGCGGGGATACTACAATGAGCAGTTCTTC	CASSLRRGYYNEQFF
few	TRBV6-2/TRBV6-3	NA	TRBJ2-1	TGTGCCAGCAAGGGTAGCTCCTACAATGAGCAGTTCTTC	CASKGSSYNEQFF
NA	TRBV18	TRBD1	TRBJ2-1	TGTGCCAGCTCACCACGACAGGGGAAAAACAATGAGCAGTTCTTC	CASSPRQGKNNEQFF
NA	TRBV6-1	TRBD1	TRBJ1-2	TGTGCCAGCAGTGAAGGACAGGGGGCTTTCTATGGCTACACCTTC	CASSEGQGAFYGYTF
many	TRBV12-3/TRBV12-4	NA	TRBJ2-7	TGTGCCAGCAGTTTGGGACCGGACAGACAGGCCTTC	CASSLGPDRQAF
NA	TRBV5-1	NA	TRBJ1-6	TGCGCCAGCTCCGAGGGCAGCCAATTTGCACCCCTCCACTTT	CASSEGSQFAPLHF
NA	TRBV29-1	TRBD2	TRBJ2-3	TGCAGCGCCCCACGGGGGGGCACAGATACGCAGTATTTT	CSAPRGGTDTQYF
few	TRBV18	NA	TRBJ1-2	TGTGCCGGCTCCCGAGACAGCAACCAATATGGCTACACCTTC	CAGSRDSNQYGYTF
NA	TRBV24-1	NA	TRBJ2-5	TGTGCCACCAAGCACACCGGCGAAGAAGAGACCCAGTACTTC	CATKHTGEEETQYF
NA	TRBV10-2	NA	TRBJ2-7	TGCGCCAGCCGGTCCGAACCCTACGAGCAGTACTTC	CASRSEPYEQYF
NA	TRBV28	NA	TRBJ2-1	TGTGCCAGCAGTTTCGGCAGGAGTTCCCACAATGAGCAGTTCTTC	CASSFGRSSHNEQFF
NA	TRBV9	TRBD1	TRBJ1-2	TGTGCCAGCAGCTTTTCCGGGACAGGAATCACTGGCTACACCTTC	CASSFSGTGITGYTF
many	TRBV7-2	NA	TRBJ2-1	TGTGCCAGCAGCCTCCCTAGGGCGTTAAGCTCCTACAATGAGCAGTTCTTC	CASSLPRALSSYNEQFF
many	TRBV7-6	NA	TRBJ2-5	TGTGCCAGCAGCTTAACTCCAAAGGTGTACCAAGAGACCCAGTACTTC	CASSLTPKVYQETQYF
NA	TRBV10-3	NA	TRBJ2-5	TGTGCCATCAGTGAGTCGGGGGGAGAGACCCAGTACTTC	CAISESGGETQYF
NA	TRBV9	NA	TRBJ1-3	TGTGCCAGCAGCGTAGCTACCGGGAGCTCTGGAAACACCATATATTTT	CASSVATGSSGNTIYF
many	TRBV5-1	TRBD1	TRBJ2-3	TGCGCCAGCAGCTTACAGACAGGGCCCACAGATACGCAGTATTTT	CASSLQTGPTDTQYF
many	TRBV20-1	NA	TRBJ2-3	TGCAGTGCTAGAGCGGGGAGAGGGACAGATACGCAGTATTTT	CSARAGRGTDTQYF
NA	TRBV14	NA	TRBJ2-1	TGTGCCAGCAGCCAAGCTTCCGCGGAGCAGTTCTTC	CASSQASAEQFF
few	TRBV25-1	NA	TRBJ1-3	TGTGCCAGCAGTGAATTTGACTCTGGAAACACCATATATTTT	CASSEFDSGNTIYF
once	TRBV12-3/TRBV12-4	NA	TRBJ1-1	TGTGCCAGCGGCCTTCTGGGGGCCAACACTGAAGCTTTCTTT	CASGLLGANTEAFF
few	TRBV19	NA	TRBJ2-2	TGTGCCAGTAGCCCCTTGACAGCGAACACCGGGGAGCTGTTTTTT	CASSPLTANTGELFF
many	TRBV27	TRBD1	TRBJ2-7	TGTGCCAGCAGTTTATTGGGGACAGGGTCCTACGAGCAGTACTTC	CASSLLGTGSYEQYF
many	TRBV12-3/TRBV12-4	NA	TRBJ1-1	TGTGCCAGCAACTCAATGAACACTGAAGCTTTCTTT	CASNSMNTEAFF
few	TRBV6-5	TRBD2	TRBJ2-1	TGTGCCAGCAGACAGGCTAGCGGGTACAATGAGCAGTTCTTC	CASRQASGYNEQFF
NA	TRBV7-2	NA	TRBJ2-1	TGTGCCAGCAGCTTTATTCCCTCCTACAATGAGCAGTTCTTC	CASSFIPSYNEQFF
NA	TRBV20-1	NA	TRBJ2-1	TGCAGTGCTAGAGGGGGCAGAAGTCGCTACAATGAGCAGTTCTTC	CSARGGRSRYNEQFF
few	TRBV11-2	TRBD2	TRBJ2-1	TGTGCCAGCAGCTTAGATCTAGCGGGGGTCGAGCAGTTCTTC	CASSLDLAGVEQFF
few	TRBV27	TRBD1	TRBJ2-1	TGTGCCAGCAGTTCAGGGGGCCCCTACAATGAGCAGTTCTTC	CASSSGGPYNEQFF
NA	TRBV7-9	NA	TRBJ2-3	TGTGCCAGCAGCCGTGGACAGAGTGTAGAGGATACGCAGTATTTT	CASSRGQSVEDTQYF
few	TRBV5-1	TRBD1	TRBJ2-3	TGCGCCAGCAGCTTGGAGGGGGCCCTGAGCACAGATACGCAGTATTTT	CASSLEGALSTDTQYF
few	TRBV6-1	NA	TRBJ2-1	TGTGCCAGCACCCAAAGCGGCACAGGCCACAATGAGCAGTTCTTC	CASTQSGTGHNEQFF
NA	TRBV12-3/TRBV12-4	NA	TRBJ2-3	TGTGCCAGCACCAAAGGGATTAATGCAGATACGCAGTATTTT	CASTKGINADTQYF
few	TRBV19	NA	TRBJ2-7	TGTGCCAGTAGTATCACGCAGAACTACGAGCAGTACTTC	CASSITQNYEQYF
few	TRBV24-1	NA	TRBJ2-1	TGTGCCACCAGCCAATCAGGACCACTCGGCAATGAGCAGTTCTTC	CATSQSGPLGNEQFF
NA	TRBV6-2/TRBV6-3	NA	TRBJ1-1	TGTGCCAGCAGTTACTCTATCGGGGGGACTGAAGCTTTCTTT	CASSYSIGGTEAFF
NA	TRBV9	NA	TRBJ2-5	TGTGCCAGCAGCCCTCGGACAGCTACGGGAGAGACCCAGTACTTC	CASSPRTATGETQYF
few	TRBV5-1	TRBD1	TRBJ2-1	TGCGCCAGCAGGGTCGGGACAGGGTCCTACAATGAGCAGTTCTTC	CASRVGTGSYNEQFF
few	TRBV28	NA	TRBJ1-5	TGTGCCAGCAGTTTACAGGGACGAGGCAATCAGCCCCAGCATTTT	CASSLQGRGNQPQHF
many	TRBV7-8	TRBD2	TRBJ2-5	TGTGCCAGCAGCCAAACCATAGCGGGATACCAAGAGACCCAGTACTTC	CASSQTIAGYQETQYF
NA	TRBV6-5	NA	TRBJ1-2	TGTGCCAGCAGGGCACACAACTACAGGAAGGGCTACACCTTC	CASRAHNYRKGYTF
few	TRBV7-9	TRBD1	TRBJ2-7	TGTGCCAGCAGCCCTCGGACAGGGGGCTCCGAGCAGTACTTC	CASSPRTGGSEQYF
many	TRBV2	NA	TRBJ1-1	TGTGCCAGCACCACAGGGAGAGGCACTGAAGCTTTCTTT	CASTTGRGTEAFF
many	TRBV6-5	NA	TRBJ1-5	TGTGCCAGCAGTCTGAGGGTCGCGAGCAATCAGCCCCAGCATTTT	CASSLRVASNQPQHF